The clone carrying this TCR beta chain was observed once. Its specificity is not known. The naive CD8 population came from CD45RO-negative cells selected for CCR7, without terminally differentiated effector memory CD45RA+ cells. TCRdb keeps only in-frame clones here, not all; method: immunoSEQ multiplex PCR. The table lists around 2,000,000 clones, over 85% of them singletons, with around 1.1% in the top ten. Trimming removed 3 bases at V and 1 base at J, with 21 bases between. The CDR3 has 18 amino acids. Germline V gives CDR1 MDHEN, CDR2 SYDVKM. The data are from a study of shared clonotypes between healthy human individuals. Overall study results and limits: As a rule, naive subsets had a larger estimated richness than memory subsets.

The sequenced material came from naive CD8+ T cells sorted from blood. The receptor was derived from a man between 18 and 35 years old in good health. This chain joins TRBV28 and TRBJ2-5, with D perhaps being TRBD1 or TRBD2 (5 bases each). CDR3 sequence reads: CASSFSFSVWDGQETQYF. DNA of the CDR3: TGTGCCAGCAGTTTTTCGTTTTCGGTATGGGACGGCCAAGAGACCCAGTACTTC.